The present T cell receptor beta chain was sequenced within a study of cytomegalovirus exposure and HLA in healthy donors. 13 Jbeta primers and 60 Vbeta primers were used for the PCR. Clones were sequenced by immunoSEQ multiplex PCR, and TCRdb holds only the in-frame ones, with some missing. The top ten clones hold 1.5% of a sample with about 120,000 clones, 82% of them seen once. Germline lookup yields CDR1 SGHDT and CDR2 YYEEEE. This CDR3 contains 14 residues. V was trimmed by 2 bases and J by 5 bases, leaving 11 bases between them. The chain recombines TRBV5-6 with TRBJ1-5; D is possibly TRBD1 (6 bases). This TCR was sampled from a woman between 18 and 30 years old in good health and CMV-seronegative. The source material was PBMCs. Here the CDR3 reads CASSFWGRDQPQHF. The CDR3, as DNA: TGTGCCAGCAGCTTCTGGGGGCGGGATCAGCCCCAGCATTTT.